The 18 T cell receptor beta chains listed next were all sequenced from one sample in a study of shared clonotypes between healthy human individuals. Generated by immunoSEQ multiplex PCR, the TCRdb table keeps only in-frame clones and is missing some. The sample has hundreds of thousands of clones, around two thirds seen once. Sequencing was performed on memory CD4+ T cells sorted from blood. Noted subset: CD45RA-negative fraction. Receptors were obtained from a woman aged 25-40 years in good health.

Concerning this clone: Other DNA sequences in this sample translate to the same CDR3. The V and J genes are TRBV28 and TRBJ2-7; a possible D gene is TRBD2 (5 bases). V lost 2 bases and J 3 bases, leaving 8 bases between the germline ends. This CDR3 comprises 13 residues. Germline assignment: CDR1 MDHEN and CDR2 SYDVKM. CDR3 sequence: CASSLGSIYEQYF. CDR3 nucleotides: TGTGCCAGCAGTTTAGGGAGTATCTACGAGCAGTACTTC. The full variable domain, its missing parts supplied by reference TRBV28 and TRBJ2-7, is DVKVTQSSRYLVKRTGEKVFLECVQDMDHENMFWYRQDPGLGLRLIYFSYDVKMKEKGDIPEGYSVSREKKERFSLILESASTNQTSMYLCASSLGSIYEQYFGPGTRLTVT.

The CDR3 loop reads CASSPNTYEQYF. The CDR3 region has the DNA TGTGCCAGCAGCCCCAATACCTACGAGCAGTACTTC. This chain links TRBV7-2 with TRBJ2-7; D unresolved. This CDR3 region has 12 residues. Germline V gene data show CDR1 as SGHTA and CDR2 as FQGNSA. Trimming took off 5 bases at V and 2 bases at J, with 7 bases between the two ends.

The chain employs TRBV6-5 and TRBJ2-3, with TRBD2 identical over 7 bases. Germline CDR1 and CDR2: MNHEY and SVGAGI. This CDR3 contains 15 residues. V shed 2 bases and J 1 base; nucleotides not matched to a gene: 3. Written as DNA, the CDR3 is TGTGCCAGCAGTTACCGGGACTATCGCACAGATACGCAGTATTTT. This gives the protein CASSYRDYRTDTQYF.

This chain links TRBV19 with TRBJ2-1; 9 nucleotides agree with TRBD2. The germline CDR1 and CDR2 sequences are LNHDA and SQIVND (reference sequence). J lost 1 base, V lost 7 bases, and 5 bases had no gene match. This CDR3 is 15 amino acids long. CDR3 residues: CASTLAGVSYNEQFF. In DNA form, the CDR3 reads TGTGCCAGTACTTTAGCGGGAGTGTCCTACAATGAGCAGTTCTTC.

This chain links TRBV27 with TRBJ1-2; D is undetermined. V was trimmed by 2 bases and J by 0 bases, leaving 7 bases between them. Germline CDR1 and CDR2: MNHEY and SMNVEV (reference sequence). The CDR3 sequence is 14 residues long. The CDR3 DNA sequence: TGTGCCAGCAGTTTACACGGGTCTAACTATGGCTACACCTTC. Protein sequence: CASSLHGSNYGYTF.

On this clone: Additional DNA sequences in this sample encode the identical CDR3. V usage is TRBV6-1 and J usage is TRBJ1-1, with 8 bases aligning to TRBD1. CDR1 and CDR2 (germline): MNHNS, SASEGT. V lost 6 bases to trimming and J lost 5 bases; unmatched junction nucleotides: 8. The CDR3 is 14 residues long. The CDR3 protein is CASSNRGGNTEAFF. The CDR3 DNA reads as TGTGCCAGCAGCAACAGGGGGGGGAATACTGAAGCTTTCTTT.

The chain combines TRBV20-1 with TRBJ2-7, with D hard to call. CDR1 is DFQATT and CDR2 is SNEGSKA in the germline V gene (reference sequence). The CDR3 is 10 amino acids. Trimming cost V 3 bases and J 3 bases, with 3 bases left between them. CDR3 nucleotides: TGCAGTGCTAGTTTCTACGAGCAGTACTTC. Residues: CSASFYEQYF.

This clone has ten or more counts. The genes are TRBV5-1 and TRBJ1-2; maybe TRBD1 (5 bases). The V gene lost 0 bases and the J gene lost 9 bases, with 12 bases spanning the gap. The CDR3 contains 13 residues. Per the germline V gene, CDR1 is SGHRS and CDR2 is YFSETQ. The CDR3: CASSLGGESRYTF. In DNA, the CDR3 is TGCGCCAGCAGCTTGGGAGGGGAATCGCGCTACACCTTC.

V usage is TRBV19 and J usage is TRBJ1-4; D remains ambiguous. The CDR3 sequence is 14 residues long. Germline V lookup: CDR1 LNHDA, CDR2 SQIVND (reference sequence). Trimming left V 4 bases short and J 0 bases short, with 6 bases between. This CDR3 is CASSTSATNEKLFF. CDR3 DNA sequence: TGTGCCAGTAGTACATCCGCAACTAATGAAAAACTGTTTTTT.

This clone appeared a single time. This sequence joins TRBV27 and TRBJ2-3; TRBD1 agrees at 9 bases. This CDR3 has 15 amino acids. V shed 3 bases, J shed 4 bases, and the junction held 5 bases outside the gene matches. Germline V gives CDR1 MNHEY, CDR2 SMNVEV (reference sequence). The DNA of the CDR3 is TGTGCCAGCAGTTTGGGGGACAGGGTCCCAGATACGCAGTATTTT. As protein: CASSLGDRVPDTQYF.

In its sample, this clone was seen once. The chain carries TRBV28 and TRBJ2-7; 7 bases match TRBD2. The junction had 5 bases not matched to a gene; V was cut back by 3 bases and J by 6 bases. The CDR3 contains 13 residues. Germline V gene lookup returns CDR1 MDHEN and CDR2 SYDVKM. CDR3 coding DNA: TGTGCCAGCAGTTTTGGCGGGAGCCCCGAGCAGTACTTC. Translation gives CASSFGGSPEQYF.

This clone has more than one count but fewer than ten. This rearrangement joins TRBV10-1 to TRBJ2-1; perhaps D is TRBD1 or TRBD2 (5 bases each). The CDR3 has 14 residues. Trimming stripped 3 bases from V and 7 bases from J, with 13 bases between. Germline V gives CDR1 WNHNN, CDR2 SYGVQD (reference sequence). This CDR3 is CASSESPEGNEQFF. CDR3 nucleotide sequence: TGCGCCAGCAGTGAATCTCCCGAGGGGAATGAGCAGTTCTTC.

The chain combines TRBV27 with TRBJ2-3, with TRBD2 identical over 9 bases. The germline CDR1 and CDR2 sequences are MNHEY and SMNVEV (reference sequence). The length of the CDR3 is 14 residues. V lost 3 bases to trimming and J lost 8 bases; unmatched junction nucleotides: 6. This chain's CDR3 is CASSFHSGSGTQYF. CDR3 DNA: TGTGCCAGCAGTTTCCATAGCGGGAGCGGTACGCAGTATTTT.

V gene TRBV13 combines with J gene TRBJ1-3; D gene uncertain. CDR3 length equals 12 residues. Germline CDR1 and CDR2: PRHDT and FYEKMQ (reference sequence). V shed 8 bases and J shed 4 bases, with 9 bases lying between them. CDR3 region: CASGFNGNTIYF. As DNA, the CDR3 is TGTGCCAGCGGATTTAACGGAAACACCATATATTTT.

The chain couples TRBV30 to TRBJ1-3, with D maybe TRBD1 (6 bases). CDR3 size: 13 residues. V lost 4 bases and J 0 bases, leaving 7 bases between the germline ends. Germline V gene sequence: CDR1 GTSNPN, CDR2 SVGIG (reference sequence). This CDR3 reads CAWTGVSGNTIYF. The CDR3 bases are TGTGCCTGGACAGGGGTCTCTGGAAACACCATATATTTT.

The chain recombines TRBV7-8 with TRBJ2-1, with 7 nucleotides matching TRBD2. This CDR3 region has 16 residues. Germline V gives CDR1 SGHVS, CDR2 FQNEAQ. The V gene end was trimmed by 3 bases and the J gene end by 4 bases; junction bases not matched to a gene: 9. In DNA, the CDR3 is TGTGCCAGCAGCTTTATTTGGCGGGAGAATTACAATGAGCAGTTCTTC. Protein product: CASSFIWRENYNEQFF.

Notes on this clone: The DNA is left out, because the CDR3 cannot be placed on it with certainty; the CDR3 is given as TCRdb lists it. V usage is TRBV4-1 and J usage is TRBJ1-5. The CDR3 length is 15 residues, termini included. CDR1 is MGHRA and CDR2 is YSYEKL in the germline V gene. CDR3 sequence: CASRLVGTGAEEIHF.

The rearrangement uses TRBV7-9 and TRBJ2-7, with 11 bases fitting TRBD2. V shed 1 base and J 2 bases; nucleotides not matched to a gene: 1. CDR1 and CDR2 from the germline V gene are SEHNR and FQNEAQ (reference sequence). The CDR3 has 15 residues. The CDR3 spells CASSLGGLAAYEQYF. The CDR3 bases are TGTGCCAGCAGCTTAGGGGGACTAGCGGCCTACGAGCAGTACTTC.